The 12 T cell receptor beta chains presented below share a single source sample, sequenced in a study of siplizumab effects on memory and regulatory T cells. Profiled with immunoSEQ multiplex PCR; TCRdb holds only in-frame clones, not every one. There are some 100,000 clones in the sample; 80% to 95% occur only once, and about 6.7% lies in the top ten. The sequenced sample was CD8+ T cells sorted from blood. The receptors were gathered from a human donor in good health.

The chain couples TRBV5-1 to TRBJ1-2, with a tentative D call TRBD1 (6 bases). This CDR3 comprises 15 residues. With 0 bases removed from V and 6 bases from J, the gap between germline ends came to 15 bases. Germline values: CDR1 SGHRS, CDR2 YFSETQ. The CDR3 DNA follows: TGCGCCAGCAGCTTGGTGACGGGGGCGCAGGATGGCTACACCTTC. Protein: CASSLVTGAQDGYTF.

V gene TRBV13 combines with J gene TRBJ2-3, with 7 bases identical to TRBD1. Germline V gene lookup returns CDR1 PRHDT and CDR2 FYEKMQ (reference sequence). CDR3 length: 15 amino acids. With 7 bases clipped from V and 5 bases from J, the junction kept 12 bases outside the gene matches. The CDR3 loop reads CASTHPGQVRDTQYF. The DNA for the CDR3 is TGTGCCAGCACCCACCCCGGACAGGTTAGAGATACGCAGTATTTT. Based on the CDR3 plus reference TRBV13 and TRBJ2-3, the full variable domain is AAGVIQSPRHLIKEKRETATLKCYPIPRHDTVYWYQQGPGQDPQFLISFYEKMQSDKGSIPDRFSAQQFSDYHSELNMSSLELGDSALYFCASTHPGQVRDTQYFGPGTRLTVL.

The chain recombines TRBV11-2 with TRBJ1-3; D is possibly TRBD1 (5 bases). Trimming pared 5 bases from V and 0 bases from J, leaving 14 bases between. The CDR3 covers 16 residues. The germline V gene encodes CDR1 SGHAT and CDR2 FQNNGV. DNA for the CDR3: TGTGCCAGCAGCACTTGGGACGCCTACTCTGGAAACACCATATATTTT. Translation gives CASSTWDAYSGNTIYF.

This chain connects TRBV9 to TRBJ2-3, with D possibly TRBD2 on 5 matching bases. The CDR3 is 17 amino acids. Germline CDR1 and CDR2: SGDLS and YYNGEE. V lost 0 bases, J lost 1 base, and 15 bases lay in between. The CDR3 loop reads CASSVESAGSGTDTQYF. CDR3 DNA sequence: TGTGCCAGCAGCGTAGAGTCTGCGGGTAGCGGCACAGATACGCAGTATTTT.

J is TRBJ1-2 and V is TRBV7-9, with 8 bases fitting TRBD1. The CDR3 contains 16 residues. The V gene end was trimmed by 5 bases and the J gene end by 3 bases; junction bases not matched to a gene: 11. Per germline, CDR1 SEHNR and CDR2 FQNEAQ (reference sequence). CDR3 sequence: CASSGTSGGFDYGYTF. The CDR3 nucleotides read TGTGCCAGCAGCGGGACCTCAGGGGGCTTCGACTATGGCTACACCTTC.

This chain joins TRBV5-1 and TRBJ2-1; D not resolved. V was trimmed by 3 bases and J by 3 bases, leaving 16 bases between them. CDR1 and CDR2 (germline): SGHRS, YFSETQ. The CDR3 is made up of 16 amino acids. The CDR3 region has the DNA TGCGCCAGCAGCTCCCTGGGAATCGGGTACTACAATGAGCAGTTCTTC. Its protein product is CASSSLGIGYYNEQFF.

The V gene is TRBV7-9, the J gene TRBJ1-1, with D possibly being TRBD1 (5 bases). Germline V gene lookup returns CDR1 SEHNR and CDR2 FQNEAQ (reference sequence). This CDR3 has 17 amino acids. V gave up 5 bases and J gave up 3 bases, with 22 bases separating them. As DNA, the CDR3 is TGTGCCAGCAGCCCCAACGAGGGACTTGAGGGGTACACTGAAGCTTTCTTT. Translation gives CASSPNEGLEGYTEAFF.

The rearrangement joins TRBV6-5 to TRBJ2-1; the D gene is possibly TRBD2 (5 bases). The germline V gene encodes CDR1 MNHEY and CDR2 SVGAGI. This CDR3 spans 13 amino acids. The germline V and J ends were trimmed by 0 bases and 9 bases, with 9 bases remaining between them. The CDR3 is CASSYSEELEQFF. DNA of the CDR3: TGTGCCAGCAGTTACTCGGAGGAACTTGAGCAGTTCTTC.

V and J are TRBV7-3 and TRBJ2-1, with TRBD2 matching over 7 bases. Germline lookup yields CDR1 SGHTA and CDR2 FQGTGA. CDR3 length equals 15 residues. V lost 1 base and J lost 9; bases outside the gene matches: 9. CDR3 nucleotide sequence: TGTGCCAGCAGCTTAATCGTGGGAGGGCTTAGTGAGCAGTTCTTC. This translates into CASSLIVGGLSEQFF.

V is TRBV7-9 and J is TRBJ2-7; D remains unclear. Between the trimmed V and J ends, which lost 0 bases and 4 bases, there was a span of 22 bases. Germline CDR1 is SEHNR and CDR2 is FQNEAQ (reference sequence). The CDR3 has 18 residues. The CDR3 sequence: CASSLASTSDAPRYEQYF. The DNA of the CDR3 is TGTGCCAGCAGCTTAGCTTCCACCTCGGACGCTCCCAGGTACGAGCAGTACTTC.

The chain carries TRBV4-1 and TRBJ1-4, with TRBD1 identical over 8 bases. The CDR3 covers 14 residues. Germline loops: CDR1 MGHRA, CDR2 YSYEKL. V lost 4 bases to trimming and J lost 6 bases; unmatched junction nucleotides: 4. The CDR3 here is CASSRMDRDEKLFF. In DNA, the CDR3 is TGCGCCAGCAGCCGAATGGACAGGGATGAAAAACTGTTTTTT.

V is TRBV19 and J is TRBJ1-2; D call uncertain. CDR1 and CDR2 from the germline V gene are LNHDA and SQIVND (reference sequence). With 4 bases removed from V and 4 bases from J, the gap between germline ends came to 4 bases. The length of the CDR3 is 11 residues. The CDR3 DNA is TGTGCCAGTAGTAACACCTATGGCTACACCTTC. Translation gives CASSNTYGYTF.